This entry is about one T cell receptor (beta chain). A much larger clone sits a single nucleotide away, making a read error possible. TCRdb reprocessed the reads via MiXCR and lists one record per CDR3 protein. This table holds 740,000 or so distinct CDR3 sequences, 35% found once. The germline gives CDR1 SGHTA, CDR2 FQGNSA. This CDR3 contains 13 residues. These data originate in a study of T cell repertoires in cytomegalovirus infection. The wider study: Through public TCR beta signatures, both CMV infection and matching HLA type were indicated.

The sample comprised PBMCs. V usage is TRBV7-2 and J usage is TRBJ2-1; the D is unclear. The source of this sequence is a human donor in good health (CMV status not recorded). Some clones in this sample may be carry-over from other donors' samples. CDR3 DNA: TGTGCCAGCAGCTTAGCGGTAGGGAATGAGCAGTTGTTC. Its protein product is CASSLAVGNEQLF.